The rows below give T cell receptor beta chains drawn from one sample of a study of shared clonotypes between healthy human individuals. The method was immunoSEQ multiplex PCR; TCRdb's version includes in-frame clones alone and lacks a portion of them. The data hold 900,000 to 1,200,000 clones, with around 78% observed a single time. Sequencing was done on a sample of memory CD4+ T cells from PBMCs. Source of these receptors: a man between 18 and 35 years old in good health. Some clones in this sample may be carry-over from other donors' samples. CDR3s include the opening cysteine and the closing phenylalanine or tryptophan. The D gene is left open where the match is weak. Some rows mark clone size as missing; the rest say once, few, many or name a class of expanded clone.

size: -
V: TRBV27
D: -
J: TRBJ1-2
CDR3: CASSLKPSGGVHGYTF
DNA: TGTGCCAGCAGTTTAAAGCCCTCGGGGGGCGTTCATGGCTACACCTTC

size: -
V: TRBV7-2
D: -
J: TRBJ2-5
CDR3: CASSFPATETQYF
DNA: TGTGCCAGCAGCTTTCCCGCGACGGAGACCCAGTACTTC

size: -
V: TRBV6-1
D: -
J: TRBJ1-6
CDR3: CASSEDLGGSPLHF
DNA: TGTGCCAGCAGTGAAGATTTAGGGGGTTCACCCCTCCACTTT

size: -
V: TRBV18
D: TRBD1
J: TRBJ2-1
CDR3: CASSPPGTAYNEQFF
DNA: TGTGCCAGCTCACCACCCGGGACAGCTTACAATGAGCAGTTCTTC

size: -
V: TRBV6-5
D: -
J: TRBJ1-1
CDR3: CASTRPGTEAFF
DNA: TGTGCCAGCACCCGGCCTGGGACTGAAGCTTTCTTT

size: -
V: TRBV7-2
D: -
J: TRBJ1-2
CDR3: CASSPQLYPGYTF
DNA: TGCGCCAGCAGCCCCCAGTTATACCCTGGCTACACCTTC

size: -
V: TRBV7-2
D: -
J: TRBJ2-3
CDR3: CASSLIRDTQYF
DNA: TGTGCCAGCAGCTTAATTCGTGATACGCAGTATTTT

size: -
V: TRBV5-1
D: -
J: TRBJ1-5
CDR3: CASSQGLGLGQPQHF
DNA: TGCGCCAGCAGTCAAGGCTTAGGGCTAGGCCAGCCCCAGCATTTT

size: -
V: TRBV7-3
D: -
J: TRBJ1-1
CDR3: CASSLTGGAGNTEAFF
DNA: TGTGCCAGCAGCTTAACAGGCGGTGCAGGTAACACTGAAGCTTTCTTT

size: -
V: TRBV6-6
D: TRBD2
J: TRBJ2-7
CDR3: CASSGMTSGTNEQYF
DNA: TGTGCCAGCTCGGGAATGACTAGCGGGACCAACGAGCAGTACTTC

size: -
V: TRBV6-1
D: TRBD1
J: TRBJ2-2
CDR3: CASRTTGSLTGELFF
DNA: TGTGCCAGCAGGACGACAGGGTCTCTGACCGGGGAGCTGTTTTTT

size: -
V: TRBV19
D: -
J: TRBJ1-5
CDR3: CASSREGQPQHF
DNA: TGTGCCAGTAGTAGGGAGGGTCAGCCCCAGCATTTT

size: many
V: TRBV28
D: -
J: TRBJ2-7
CDR3: CASSTNKLGTQTYEQYF
DNA: TGTGCCAGCAGTACGAACAAACTCGGGACGCAAACCTACGAGCAGTACTTC

size: -
V: TRBV30
D: -
J: TRBJ1-1
CDR3: CAWRPKLGPGGDEAFF
DNA: TGTGCCTGGAGGCCGAAGTTAGGACCCGGCGGGGATGAAGCTTTCTTT

size: -
V: TRBV11-2
D: -
J: TRBJ2-2
CDR3: CASSFQLYANTGELFF
DNA: TGTGCCAGCAGCTTCCAGCTATACGCGAACACCGGGGAGCTGTTTTTT

size: -
V: TRBV5-1
D: -
J: TRBJ2-5
CDR3: CASSSTGGEETQYF
DNA: TGCGCCAGCAGCTCCACAGGGGGGGAAGAGACCCAGTACTTC

size: few
V: TRBV7-2
D: TRBD2
J: TRBJ2-1
CDR3: CASSLAPGTSANEQFF
DNA: TGTGCCAGCAGCTTAGCGCCCGGGACTAGCGCCAATGAGCAGTTCTTC

size: -
V: TRBV28
D: -
J: TRBJ2-3
CDR3: CASSGGPPHTQYF
DNA: TGTGCCAGCAGTGGGGGACCTCCCCATACGCAGTATTTT

size: -
V: TRBV6-6
D: -
J: TRBJ1-4
CDR3: CASRQGGNSEKLFF
DNA: TGTGCCAGCAGACAGGGTGGTAATTCCGAAAAACTGTTTTTT

size: -
V: TRBV7-9
D: -
J: TRBJ2-3
CDR3: CASSFFRDTGTDTQYF
DNA: TGTGCCAGCAGCTTTTTCCGGGACACCGGCACAGATACGCAGTATTTT

size: few
V: TRBV14
D: -
J: TRBJ1-1
CDR3: CASSQDQGRPAFF
DNA: TGTGCCAGCAGCCAAGATCAAGGGCGGCCAGCTTTCTTT

size: -
V: TRBV9
D: -
J: TRBJ2-1
CDR3: CASSVRDYNEQFF
DNA: TGTGCCAGCAGCGTAAGAGACTACAATGAGCAGTTCTTC

size: -
V: TRBV28
D: TRBD2
J: TRBJ2-1
CDR3: CASMLAGDYNEQFF
DNA: TGTGCCAGCATGCTAGCGGGAGATTACAATGAGCAGTTCTTC

size: few
V: TRBV7-8
D: TRBD1
J: TRBJ2-2
CDR3: CASSPRDSLGELFF
DNA: TGTGCCAGCAGCCCACGGGACAGTTTGGGGGAGCTGTTTTTT

size: -
V: TRBV29-1
D: TRBD1
J: TRBJ1-1
CDR3: CSVRDTGGIDNVNTEAFF
DNA: TGCAGCGTGCGCGATACAGGGGGCATTGATAATGTCAACACTGAAGCTTTCTTT

size: -
V: TRBV2
D: TRBD2
J: TRBJ2-3
CDR3: CASTSGRERTDTQYF
DNA: TGTGCCAGCACCTCCGGGCGGGAGAGGACAGATACGCAGTATTTT

size: few
V: TRBV5-8
D: TRBD2
J: TRBJ2-7
CDR3: CASSPGLAGGYEQYF
DNA: TGTGCCAGCAGCCCGGGACTAGCGGGAGGGTACGAGCAGTACTTC

size: -
V: TRBV7-9
D: TRBD1
J: TRBJ1-2
CDR3: CASSLEQGKGYGYTF
DNA: TGTGCCAGCAGCTTAGAACAGGGGAAGGGCTATGGCTACACCTTC

size: -
V: TRBV5-1
D: TRBD1
J: TRBJ2-3
CDR3: CASSLTGVDTDTQYF
DNA: TGCGCCAGCAGCCTGACAGGGGTGGACACAGATACGCAGTATTTT

size: -
V: TRBV6-6
D: -
J: TRBJ2-5
CDR3: CASSYSGTQYF
DNA: TGTGCCAGCAGTTACTCCGGGACCCAGTACTTC

size: -
V: TRBV28
D: TRBD2
J: TRBJ2-7
CDR3: CASSSPGEGPYEQYF
DNA: TGTGCCAGCAGTTCACCCGGGGAGGGTCCCTACGAGCAGTACTTC

size: few
V: TRBV11-3
D: -
J: TRBJ2-1
CDR3: CASSLGRSSDEQFF
DNA: TGTGCCAGCAGCTTAGGGAGGAGTAGTGACGAGCAGTTCTTC

size: -
V: TRBV19
D: -
J: TRBJ2-7
CDR3: CASNRRRVYYEQYF
DNA: TGTGCCAGTAATCGTCGGAGAGTTTACTACGAGCAGTACTTC

size: -
V: TRBV7-2
D: -
J: TRBJ2-2
CDR3: CASSSLRATGELFF
DNA: TGTGCCAGCAGCTCCCTTCGGGCGACCGGGGAGCTGTTTTTT

size: -
V: TRBV19
D: TRBD2
J: TRBJ2-2
CDR3: CASNSGKSGELFF
DNA: TGTGCCAGTAATAGCGGGAAGAGCGGGGAGCTGTTTTTT

size: -
V: TRBV4-1
D: TRBD1
J: TRBJ2-5
CDR3: CASSQARYRWGTGEQETQYF
DNA: TGCGCCAGCAGCCAAGCAAGATACCGGTGGGGGACAGGGGAACAAGAGACCCAGTACTTC

size: -
V: TRBV4-2
D: TRBD1
J: TRBJ1-2
CDR3: CASTNRDRGGYGYTF
DNA: TGTGCCAGCACGAACCGGGACAGGGGAGGCTATGGCTACACCTTC

size: -
V: TRBV5-5
D: TRBD1
J: TRBJ2-3
CDR3: CASSSRQGLGDTQYF
DNA: TGTGCCAGCAGCTCCCGACAGGGGCTAGGGGATACGCAGTATTTT

size: -
V: TRBV27
D: -
J: TRBJ1-2
CDR3: CASSTLRGGKGYTF
DNA: TGTGCCAGCAGTACCCTCCGGGGAGGAAAGGGCTACACCTTC

size: -
V: TRBV19
D: -
J: TRBJ1-5
CDR3: CASIPGHGQPQHF
DNA: TGTGCCAGTATCCCGGGCCACGGGCAGCCCCAGCATTTT

size: once
V: TRBV11-2
D: -
J: TRBJ2-7
CDR3: CASSPWGPVSEQYF
DNA: TGTGCCAGCAGCCCCTGGGGACCGGTTTCCGAGCAGTACTTC

size: few
V: TRBV5-1
D: -
J: TRBJ2-6
CDR3: CASSLGGVAGANVLTF
DNA: TGCGCCAGCAGCTTGGGAGGGGTAGCTGGGGCCAACGTCCTGACTTTC

size: -
V: TRBV6-4
D: TRBD2
J: TRBJ2-1
CDR3: CASSDSGGRGYNEQFF
DNA: TGTGCCAGCAGTGACTCTGGCGGGAGGGGCTACAATGAGCAGTTCTTC

size: -
V: TRBV7-2
D: -
J: TRBJ1-4
CDR3: CASSFSRENEKLFF
DNA: TGTGCCAGCAGCTTTAGCAGGGAAAATGAAAAACTGTTTTTT

size: -
V: TRBV28
D: TRBD1
J: TRBJ1-5
CDR3: CASSPTGGDVGNQPQHF
DNA: TGTGCCAGCAGTCCGACAGGGGGCGACGTAGGCAATCAGCCCCAGCATTTT

size: few
V: TRBV27
D: -
J: TRBJ2-7
CDR3: CASSSGLGGPSYQQYF
DNA: TGTGCCAGCAGCTCGGGGCTCGGGGGCCCATCTTACCAGCAGTACTTC

size: -
V: TRBV5-1
D: -
J: TRBJ1-2
CDR3: CASSFAEANYGYTF
DNA: TGCGCCAGCAGCTTCGCTGAAGCTAACTATGGCTACACCTTC

size: -
V: TRBV5-6
D: -
J: TRBJ2-7
CDR3: CASSSSGTGTRDYEQYF
DNA: TGTGCCAGCAGCTCGTCGGGGACCGGGACAAGGGACTACGAGCAGTACTTC

size: -
V: TRBV19
D: -
J: TRBJ1-1
CDR3: CASSMVPGVNTEAFF
DNA: TGTGCCAGTAGTATGGTCCCGGGGGTGAACACTGAAGCTTTCTTT

size: once
V: TRBV11-3
D: -
J: TRBJ2-2
CDR3: CASSLRGITGELFF
DNA: TGTGCCAGCAGCTTACGGGGTATCACCGGGGAGCTGTTTTTT